This TCR beta chain was profiled in a study of T cell responses to AZD1222 COVID-19 vaccine. General study findings and limits: Donors were largely white British and mainly female; clonal diversity was possibly underestimated. Of the AZD1222 recipients, only 6 or 7 were seropositive at baseline. Nearly half of spike-specific TCRs reportedly go after variant regions that carry no mutations.

Clones were read by immunoSEQ multiplex PCR, and TCRdb kept only the in-frame ones, dropping some. The sample contains some 130,000 clones, approximately 83% of which appear only once. Comments on this clone: The target antigen is unknown. The same CDR3 arises from other DNA sequences in this sample as well.

The sample here was peripheral blood, taken on day 0 of AZD1222 vaccination. The sequence was obtained from an adult in good health.

This CDR3 is CASSYSRGTEAFF. The CDR3 DNA reads TGTGCCAGCAGTTACTCGAGGGGCACTGAAGCTTTCTTT. The chain links TRBV6-5 to TRBJ1-1; tentatively, D is TRBD1 (5 bases). Germline CDR1 is MNHEY and CDR2 is SVGAGI. V lost 0 bases and J 4 bases, leaving 6 bases between the germline ends. The CDR3 spans 13 residues.